This T cell receptor (beta chain) emerged from a study of response to subunit inactivated influenza vaccine. From the RT-PCR reads, TCRdb called clonotypes with MiXCR, one entry per CDR3 protein. The table lists about 480,000 distinct CDR3 sequences, over 25% of them singletons. CDR3 length: 14 residues. The V end lost 4 bases, the J end lost 10 bases, and 14 bases lay between the germline ends. Germline values: CDR1 MGHDK, CDR2 SYGVNS. As for this clonotype: The antigen remains unidentified.

General study findings and limits: Authors suggested few new T cells are recruited by each seasonal influenza vaccination.

The TCR sequence derives from a man aged 50-60 years who received an inactivated influenza vaccine. The V gene is TRBV25-1, the J gene TRBJ1-6; D is unresolved. Specimen: CD4+ T cells sorted from PBMCs, collected 4 to 6 days after vaccination. The CDR3 bases are TGTGCCAGCAGTGGGCCGGGAGAACCGTCACCCCTCCACTTT. This sequence encodes CASSGPGEPSPLHF.